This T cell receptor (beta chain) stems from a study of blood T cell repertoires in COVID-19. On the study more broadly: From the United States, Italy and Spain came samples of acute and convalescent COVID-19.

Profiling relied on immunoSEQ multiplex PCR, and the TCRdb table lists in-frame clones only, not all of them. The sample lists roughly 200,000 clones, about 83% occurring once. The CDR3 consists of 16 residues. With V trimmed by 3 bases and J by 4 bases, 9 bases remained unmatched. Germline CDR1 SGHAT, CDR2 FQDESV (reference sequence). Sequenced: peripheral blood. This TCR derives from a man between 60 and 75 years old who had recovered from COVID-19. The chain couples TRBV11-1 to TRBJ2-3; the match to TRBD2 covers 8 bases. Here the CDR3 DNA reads TGTGCCAGCAGCTTCTTCCGGGAGGGCCAAGCAGATACGCAGTATTTT. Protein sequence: CASSFFREGQADTQYF.